What follows are 8 T cell receptor beta chains derived from one specimen sequenced in a study of cytomegalovirus exposure and HLA in healthy donors (dated by TCRdb to the late 2010s). The library was produced with the immunoSEQ multiplex PCR assay. For the multiplex PCR, a mixture combining 60 forward primers for TCR Vbeta segments and 13 reverse primers for TCR Jbeta segments was used. TCRdb stores this immuneACCESS table with in-frame sequences only. Part of the clones is absent; in the studies checked, under half of the shortfall reflects unresolved V genes, and no reason is known for the rest. This sample comprises around 170,000 clones, over 70% of them detected only once. Together, the top ten hold around 4% of the sample. Sequenced material: PBMCs. The receptors were sampled from a man aged 50 or older in good health and CMV-seronegative.

The chain carries TRBV7-2 and TRBJ2-2; 11 bases map to TRBD2. V shed 5 bases and J 4 bases; nucleotides not matched to a gene: 9. The germline V gene has CDR1 SGHTA and CDR2 FQGNSA. The CDR3 contains 17 residues. This CDR3 is CASSGVAGGPGTGELFF. CDR3 sequence (DNA): TGTGCCAGCAGCGGGGTAGCGGGGGGGCCTGGCACCGGGGAGCTGTTTTTT. The full variable domain, completed using reference TRBV7-2 and TRBJ2-2, is GAGVSQSPSNKVTEKGKDVELRCDPISGHTALYWYRQSLGQGLEFLIYFQGNSAPDKSGLPSDRFSAERTGGSVSTLTIQRTQQEDSAVYLCASSGVAGGPGTGELFFGEGSRLTVL.

This clone has only a few counts. The chain links TRBV5-6 to TRBJ1-4; 7 nucleotides line up with TRBD1. The germline V gene has CDR1 SGHDT and CDR2 YYEEEE. This CDR3 contains 18 residues. V was clipped by 4 bases and J by 0 bases; unmatched bases: 12. In DNA, the CDR3 is TGTGCCAGCAGCCTCTGGAATAGGAGGGGGCCAACTAATGAAAAACTGTTTTTT. Its protein product is CASSLWNRRGPTNEKLFF.

The sample holds a few counts of this clone. The CDR3 DNA is TGTGCCAGCAGCTTGCTCGGACAGGGGTCTTATGGCTACACCTTC. The encoded protein is CASSLLGQGSYGYTF. V is TRBV7-8 and J is TRBJ1-2; 9 bases map to TRBD1. After removal of 3 bases from V and 5 bases from J, the junction contained 7 bases not matched to a gene. Germline-derived CDR1 and CDR2 are SGHVS and FQNEAQ. The CDR3 has 15 amino acids. Based on the CDR3 plus reference TRBV7-8 and TRBJ1-2, the full variable domain is GAGVSQSPRYKVAKRGQDVALRCDPISGHVSLFWYQQALGQGPEFLTYFQNEAQLDKSGLPSDRFFAERPEGSVSTLKIQRTQQEDSAVYLCASSLLGQGSYGYTFGSGTRLTVV.

The chain links TRBV2 to TRBJ2-7; no clear D gene. The germline V gene encodes CDR1 SNHLY and CDR2 FYNNEI. Trimming pared 5 bases from V and 4 bases from J, leaving 9 bases between. The length of the CDR3 is 12 residues. This chain's CDR3 is CASSYSSYEQYF. Here the CDR3 DNA reads TGTGCCAGCAGTTACAGTTCGTACGAGCAGTACTTC.

The rearrangement links TRBV6-1 to TRBJ1-6, with TRBD1 identical over 9 bases. The germline V gene has CDR1 MNHNS and CDR2 SASEGT. Germline trimming cut 6 bases from V and 3 bases from J; bases unmatched to any gene: 3. The CDR3 length is 15 residues. The CDR3 bases are TGTGCCAGCAGCTTGGGACAGGGCTATAATTCACCCCTCCACTTT. This translates into CASSLGQGYNSPLHF.

J is TRBJ1-6 and V is TRBV7-6; TRBD1 might be the D (5 bases). CDR1 SGHVS and CDR2 FNYEAQ come from the germline V gene. V was shortened by 3 bases and J by 6 bases, with 9 bases between the two germline ends. CDR3 size: 14 residues. CDR3 DNA: TGTGCCAGCAGCTTGACAGATAGTAATTCACCCCTCCACTTT. This gives the protein CASSLTDSNSPLHF.

The chain carries TRBV10-3 and TRBJ1-6; D might be TRBD1 (6 bases). Deletions cut 6 bases from V and 7 bases from J, with 13 bases between. This CDR3 is 14 amino acids long. Germline assignment: CDR1 ENHRY and CDR2 SYGVKD. The CDR3 here is CAIRAGTPNSPLHF. In nucleotides, the CDR3 is TGTGCCATCAGAGCCGGGACACCCAATTCACCCCTCCACTTT.

This chain joins TRBV9 and TRBJ2-2, with D perhaps matching TRBD1 (5 bases). The CDR3 is 13 amino acids. Trimming stripped 5 bases from V and 5 bases from J, with 10 bases between. Germline CDR1 and CDR2: SGDLS and YYNGEE. The chain's CDR3 is CASRTDLTGELFF. The CDR3, as DNA: TGTGCCAGCAGGACAGACCTAACCGGGGAGCTGTTTTTT.